This TCR beta chain was obtained from a study of blood T cell repertoires in COVID-19. Overall study context: COVID-19 samples collected from the United States, Italy and Spain covered acute and convalescent phases. PBMCs, B-cell-depleted T cells, or T cells provided the cDNA or gDNA that made up the material.

The trim removed 7 bases at V and 5 bases at J, leaving 6 bases unmatched. The CDR3 has 13 residues. Germline V CDR1 and CDR2: MRHNA, SNTAGT. Per the original data handling: Amplifying reference gene primers gave estimates of nucleated cell counts. Here immunoSEQ multiplex PCR was the method, and the copy in TCRdb shows in-frame clones only, minus some. Clone size and V and J calls were adopted from that table, with D and trimming inferred from the DNA. The sample carries some 100,000 clones, 70% to 90% recorded once. The clonotype comes from a woman between 55 and 75 years old with acute or convalescent COVID-19. The V and J genes are TRBV6-4 and TRBJ1-1; the match to TRBD1 covers 8 bases. The specimen was peripheral blood. This CDR3 is CASTGGARTEAFF. As DNA, the CDR3 is TGTGCCAGCACAGGGGGCGCGAGAACTGAAGCTTTCTTT.